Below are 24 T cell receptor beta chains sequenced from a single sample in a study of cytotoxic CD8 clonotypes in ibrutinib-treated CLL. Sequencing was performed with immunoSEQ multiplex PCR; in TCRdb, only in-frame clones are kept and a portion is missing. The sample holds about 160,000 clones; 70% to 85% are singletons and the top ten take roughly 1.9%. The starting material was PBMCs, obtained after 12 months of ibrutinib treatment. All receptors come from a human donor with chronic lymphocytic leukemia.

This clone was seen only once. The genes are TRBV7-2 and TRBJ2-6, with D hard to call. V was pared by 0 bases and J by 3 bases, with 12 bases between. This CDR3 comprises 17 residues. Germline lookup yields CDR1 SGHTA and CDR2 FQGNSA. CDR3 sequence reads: CASSLAKGHFGANVLTF. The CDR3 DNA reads TGTGCCAGCAGCTTAGCGAAAGGGCACTTTGGGGCCAACGTCCTGACTTTC.

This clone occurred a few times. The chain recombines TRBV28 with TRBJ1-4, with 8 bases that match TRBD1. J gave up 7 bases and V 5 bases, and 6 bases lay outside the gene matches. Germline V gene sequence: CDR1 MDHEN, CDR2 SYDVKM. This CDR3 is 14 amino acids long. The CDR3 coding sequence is TGTGCCAGCAGTGACAGGGGTGGGTTTGAAAAACTGTTTTTT. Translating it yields CASSDRGGFEKLFF.

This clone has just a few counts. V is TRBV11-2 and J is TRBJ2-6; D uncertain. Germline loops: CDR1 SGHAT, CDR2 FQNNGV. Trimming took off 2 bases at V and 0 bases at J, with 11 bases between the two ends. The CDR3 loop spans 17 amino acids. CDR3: CASSLSSGFSGANVLTF. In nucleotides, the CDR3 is TGTGCCAGCAGCTTAAGTTCTGGATTCTCTGGGGCCAACGTCCTGACTTTC.

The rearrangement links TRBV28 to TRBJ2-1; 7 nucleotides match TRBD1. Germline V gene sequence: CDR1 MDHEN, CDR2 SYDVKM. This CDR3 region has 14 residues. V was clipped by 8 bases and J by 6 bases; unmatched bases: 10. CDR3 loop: CASLRDRVPNEQFF. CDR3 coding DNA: TGTGCCAGCCTTCGGGACAGAGTCCCCAATGAGCAGTTCTTC. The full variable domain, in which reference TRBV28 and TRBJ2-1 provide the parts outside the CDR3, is DVKVTQSSRYLVKRTGEKVFLECVQDMDHENMFWYRQDPGLGLRLIYFSYDVKMKEKGDIPEGYSVSREKKERFSLILESASTNQTSMYLCASLRDRVPNEQFFGPGTRLTVL.

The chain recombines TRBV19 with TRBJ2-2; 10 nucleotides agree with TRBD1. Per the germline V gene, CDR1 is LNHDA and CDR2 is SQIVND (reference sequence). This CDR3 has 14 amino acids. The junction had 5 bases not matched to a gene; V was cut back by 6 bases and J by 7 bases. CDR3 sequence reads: CASRPTGGIGELFF. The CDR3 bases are TGTGCCAGTAGACCGACAGGGGGCATCGGGGAGCTGTTTTTT.

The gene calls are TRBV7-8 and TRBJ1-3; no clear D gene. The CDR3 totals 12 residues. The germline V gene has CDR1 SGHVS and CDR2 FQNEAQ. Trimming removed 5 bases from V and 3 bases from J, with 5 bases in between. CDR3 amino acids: CASSLGGNTIYF. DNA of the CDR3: TGTGCCAGCAGCCTTGGTGGAAACACCATATATTTT.

The CDR3 sequence: CASSPYVGTGQETQYF. CDR3 DNA: TGTGCCAGCTCACCATATGTAGGGACGGGGCAAGAGACCCAGTACTTC. The chain links TRBV18 to TRBJ2-5, with D tentatively TRBD1 or TRBD2 (5 bases each). Germline CDR1 and CDR2: KGHSH and LQKENI. Trimming shortened V by 2 bases and J by 2 bases, and 15 bases separated the two germline ends. This CDR3 region has 16 residues.

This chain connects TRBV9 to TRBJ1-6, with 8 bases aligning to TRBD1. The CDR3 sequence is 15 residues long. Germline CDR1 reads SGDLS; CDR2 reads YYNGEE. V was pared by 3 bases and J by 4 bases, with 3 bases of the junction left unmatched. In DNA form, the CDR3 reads TGTGCCAGCAGCGCTGGACAGGGTTATAATTCACCCCTCCACTTT. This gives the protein CASSAGQGYNSPLHF.

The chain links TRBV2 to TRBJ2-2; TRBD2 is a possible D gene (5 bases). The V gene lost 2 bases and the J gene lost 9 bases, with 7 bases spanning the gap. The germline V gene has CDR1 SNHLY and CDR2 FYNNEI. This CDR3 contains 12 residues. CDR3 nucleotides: TGTGCCAGCAGTGAACCCGGGAGGGAGCTGTTTTTT. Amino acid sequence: CASSEPGRELFF.

CDR3 DNA: TGTGCCATCAGTCCCCTAGCGGTCCTTATTTCCTACAATGAGCAGTTCTTC. This encodes CAISPLAVLISYNEQFF. This sequence joins TRBV10-3 and TRBJ2-1; 7 nucleotides line up with TRBD2. V lost 5 bases and J lost 1; bases outside the gene matches: 11. The germline gives CDR1 ENHRY, CDR2 SYGVKD. The CDR3 covers 17 residues.

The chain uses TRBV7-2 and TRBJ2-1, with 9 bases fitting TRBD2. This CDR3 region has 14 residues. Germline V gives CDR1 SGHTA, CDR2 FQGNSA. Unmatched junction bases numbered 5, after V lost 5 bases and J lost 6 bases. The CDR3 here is CASSRAGGGNEQFF. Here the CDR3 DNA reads TGTGCCAGCAGCCGAGCGGGGGGAGGCAATGAGCAGTTCTTC.

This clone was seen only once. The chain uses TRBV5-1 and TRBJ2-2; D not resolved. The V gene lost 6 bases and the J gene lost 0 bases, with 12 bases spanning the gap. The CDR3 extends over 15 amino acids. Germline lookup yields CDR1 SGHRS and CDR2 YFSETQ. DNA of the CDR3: TGCGCCAGCAAGAACCCGAGAACGAACACCGGGGAGCTGTTTTTT. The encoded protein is CASKNPRTNTGELFF. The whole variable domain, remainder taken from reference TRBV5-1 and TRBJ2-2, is KAGVTQTPRYLIKTRGQQVTLSCSPISGHRSVSWYQQTPGQGLQFLFEYFSETQRNKGNFPGRFSGRQFSNSRSEMNVSTLELGDSALYLCASKNPRTNTGELFFGEGSRLTVL.

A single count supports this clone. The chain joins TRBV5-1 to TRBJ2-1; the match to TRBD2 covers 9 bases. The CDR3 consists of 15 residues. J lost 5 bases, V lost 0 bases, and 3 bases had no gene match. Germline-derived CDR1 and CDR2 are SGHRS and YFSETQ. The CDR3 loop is CASSLVAGVNNEQFF. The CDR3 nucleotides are TGCGCCAGCAGCTTGGTAGCGGGAGTCAACAATGAGCAGTTCTTC.

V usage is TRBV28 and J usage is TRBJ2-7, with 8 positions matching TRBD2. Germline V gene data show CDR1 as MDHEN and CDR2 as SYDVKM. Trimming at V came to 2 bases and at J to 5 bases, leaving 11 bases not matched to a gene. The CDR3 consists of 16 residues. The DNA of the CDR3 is TGTGCCAGCAGTTTACCCAGCGGGGGCCGAGGCCACGAGCAGTACTTC. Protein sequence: CASSLPSGGRGHEQYF.

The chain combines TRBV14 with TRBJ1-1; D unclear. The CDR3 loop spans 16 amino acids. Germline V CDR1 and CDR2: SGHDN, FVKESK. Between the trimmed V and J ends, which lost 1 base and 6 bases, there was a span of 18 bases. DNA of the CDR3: TGTGCCAGCAGCCAAGTCTCAGCAGGAGGTGGTTCTGAAGCTTTCTTT. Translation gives CASSQVSAGGGSEAFF.

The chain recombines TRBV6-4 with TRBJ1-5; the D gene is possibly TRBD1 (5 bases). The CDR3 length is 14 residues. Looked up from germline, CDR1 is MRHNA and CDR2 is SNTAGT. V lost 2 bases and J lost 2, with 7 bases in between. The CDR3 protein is CASSDRGGNQPQHF. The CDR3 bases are TGTGCCAGCAGTGACAGGGGAGGCAATCAGCCCCAGCATTTT.

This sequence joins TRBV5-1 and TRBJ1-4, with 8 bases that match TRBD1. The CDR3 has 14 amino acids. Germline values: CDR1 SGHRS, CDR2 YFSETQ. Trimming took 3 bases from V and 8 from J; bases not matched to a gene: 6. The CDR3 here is CASSYGQGSEKLFF. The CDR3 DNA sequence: TGCGCCAGCAGCTATGGACAGGGCAGCGAAAAACTGTTTTTT.

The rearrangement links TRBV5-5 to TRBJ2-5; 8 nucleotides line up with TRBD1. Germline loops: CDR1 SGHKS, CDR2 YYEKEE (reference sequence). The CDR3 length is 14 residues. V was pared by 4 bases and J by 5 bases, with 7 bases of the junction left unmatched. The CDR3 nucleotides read TGTGCCAGCAGCGACAGGGGTATTGGGGAGACCCAGTACTTC. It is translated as CASSDRGIGETQYF.

The CDR3 is CASSLTSGRLETQYF. The CDR3 region has the DNA TGTGCCAGCAGCTTAACTAGCGGGAGGTTGGAGACCCAGTACTTC. This rearrangement joins TRBV13 to TRBJ2-5, with 12 nucleotides matching TRBD2. Germline lookup yields CDR1 PRHDT and CDR2 FYEKMQ (reference sequence). The CDR3 length is 15 residues. J gave up 5 bases and V 2 bases, and 3 bases lay outside the gene matches. The whole variable domain, filled in from reference TRBV13 and TRBJ2-5, reads AAGVIQSPRHLIKEKRETATLKCYPIPRHDTVYWYQQGPGQDPQFLISFYEKMQSDKGSIPDRFSAQQFSDYHSELNMSSLELGDSALYFCASSLTSGRLETQYFGPGTRLLVL.

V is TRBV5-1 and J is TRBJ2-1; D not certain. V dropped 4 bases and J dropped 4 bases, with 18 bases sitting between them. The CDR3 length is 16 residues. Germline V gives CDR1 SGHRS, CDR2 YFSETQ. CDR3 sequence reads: CASSINSGRNYNEQFF. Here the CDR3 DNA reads TGCGCCAGCAGCATAAACTCCGGACGCAATTACAATGAGCAGTTCTTC.

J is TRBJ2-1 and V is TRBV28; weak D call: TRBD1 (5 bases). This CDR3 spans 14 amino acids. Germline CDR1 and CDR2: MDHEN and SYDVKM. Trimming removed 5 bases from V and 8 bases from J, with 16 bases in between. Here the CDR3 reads CASSLIQGLDEQFF. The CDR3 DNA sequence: TGTGCCAGCAGTCTGATTCAGGGTTTGGATGAGCAGTTCTTC.

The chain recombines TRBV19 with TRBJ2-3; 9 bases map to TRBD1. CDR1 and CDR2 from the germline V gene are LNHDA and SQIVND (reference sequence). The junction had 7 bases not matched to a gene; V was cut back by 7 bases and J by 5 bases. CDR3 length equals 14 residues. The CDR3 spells CASTYRGQGDTQYF. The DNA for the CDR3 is TGTGCCAGTACGTACAGGGGGCAAGGAGATACGCAGTATTTT. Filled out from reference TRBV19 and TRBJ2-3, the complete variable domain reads DGGITQSPKYLFRKEGQNVTLSCEQNLNHDAMYWYRQDPGQGLRLIYYSQIVNDFQKGDIAEGYSVSREKKESFPLTVTSAQKNPTAFYLCASTYRGQGDTQYFGPGTRLTVL.

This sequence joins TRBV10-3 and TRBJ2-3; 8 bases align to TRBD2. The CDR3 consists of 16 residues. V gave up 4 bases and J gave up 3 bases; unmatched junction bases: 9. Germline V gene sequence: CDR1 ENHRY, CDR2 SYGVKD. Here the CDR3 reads CAISAPGGPRTDTQYF. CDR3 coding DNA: TGTGCCATCAGTGCTCCGGGAGGGCCAAGGACAGATACGCAGTATTTT.

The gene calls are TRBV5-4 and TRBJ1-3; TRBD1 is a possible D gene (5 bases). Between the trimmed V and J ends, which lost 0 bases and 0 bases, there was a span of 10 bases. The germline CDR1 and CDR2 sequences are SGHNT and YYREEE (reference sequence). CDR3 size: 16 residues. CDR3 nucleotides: TGTGCCAGCAGCTTGGCCGGGGCTTTCTCTGGAAACACCATATATTTT. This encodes CASSLAGAFSGNTIYF.